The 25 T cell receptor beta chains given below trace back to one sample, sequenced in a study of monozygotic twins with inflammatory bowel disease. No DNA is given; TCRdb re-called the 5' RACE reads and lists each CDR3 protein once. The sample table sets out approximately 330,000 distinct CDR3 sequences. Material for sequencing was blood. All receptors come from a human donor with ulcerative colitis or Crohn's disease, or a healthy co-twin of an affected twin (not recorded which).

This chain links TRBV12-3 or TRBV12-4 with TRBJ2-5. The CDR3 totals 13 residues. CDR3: CASSPLRRETQYF.

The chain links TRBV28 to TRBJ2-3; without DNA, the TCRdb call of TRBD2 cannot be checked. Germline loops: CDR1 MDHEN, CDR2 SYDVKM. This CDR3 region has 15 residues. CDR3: CASSGLAGVKDTQYF.

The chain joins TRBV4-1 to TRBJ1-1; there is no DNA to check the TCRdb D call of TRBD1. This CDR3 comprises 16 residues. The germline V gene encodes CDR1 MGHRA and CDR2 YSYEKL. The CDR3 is CASSQGLVPPGTEAFF.

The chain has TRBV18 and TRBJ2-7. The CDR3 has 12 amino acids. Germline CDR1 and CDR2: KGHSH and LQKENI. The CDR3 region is CASSPYPSEQYF.

The CDR3 sequence: CASRSMMIANTEAFF. The chain couples TRBV5-1 to TRBJ1-1. CDR1 and CDR2 (germline): SGHRS, YFSETQ. CDR3 length: 15 residues. The variable domain in full, with the rest retrieved from reference TRBV5-1 and TRBJ1-1, is KAGVTQTPRYLIKTRGQQVTLSCSPISGHRSVSWYQQTPGQGLQFLFEYFSETQRNKGNFPGRFSGRQFSNSRSEMNVSTLELGDSALYLCASRSMMIANTEAFFGQGTRLTVV.

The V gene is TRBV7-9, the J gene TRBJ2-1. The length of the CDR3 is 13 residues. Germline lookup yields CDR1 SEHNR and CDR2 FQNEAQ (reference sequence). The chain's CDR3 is CAGSWSSYNEQFF. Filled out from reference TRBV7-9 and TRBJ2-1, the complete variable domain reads DTGVSQNPRHKITKRGQNVTFRCDPISEHNRLYWYRQTLGQGPEFLTYFQNEAQLEKSRLLSDRFSAERPKGSFSTLEIQRTEQGDSAMYLCAGSWSSYNEQFFGPGTRLTVL.

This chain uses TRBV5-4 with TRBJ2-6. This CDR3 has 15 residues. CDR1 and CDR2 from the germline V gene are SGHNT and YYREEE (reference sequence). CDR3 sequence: CASSPPASGANVLTF.

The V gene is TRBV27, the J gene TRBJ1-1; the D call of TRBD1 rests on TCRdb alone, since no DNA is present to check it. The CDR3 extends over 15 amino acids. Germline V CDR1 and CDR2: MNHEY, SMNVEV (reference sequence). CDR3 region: CASSSLSGGYTEAFF.

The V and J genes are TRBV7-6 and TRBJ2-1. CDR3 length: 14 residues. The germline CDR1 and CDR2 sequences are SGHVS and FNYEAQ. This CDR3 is CASSPRFSYNEQFF.

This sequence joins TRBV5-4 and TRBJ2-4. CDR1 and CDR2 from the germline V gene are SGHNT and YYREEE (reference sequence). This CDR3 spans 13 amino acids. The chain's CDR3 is CASSFDGKNIQYF. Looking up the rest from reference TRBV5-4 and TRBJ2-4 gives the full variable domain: ETGVTQSPTHLIKTRGQQVTLRCSSQSGHNTVSWYQQALGQGPQFIFQYYREEENGRGNFPPRFSGLQFPNYSSELNVNALELDDSALYLCASSFDGKNIQYFGAGTRLSVL.

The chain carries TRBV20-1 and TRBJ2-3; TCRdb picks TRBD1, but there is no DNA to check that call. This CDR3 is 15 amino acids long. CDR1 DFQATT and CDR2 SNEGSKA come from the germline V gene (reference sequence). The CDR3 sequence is CSASRPQGSTDTQYF.

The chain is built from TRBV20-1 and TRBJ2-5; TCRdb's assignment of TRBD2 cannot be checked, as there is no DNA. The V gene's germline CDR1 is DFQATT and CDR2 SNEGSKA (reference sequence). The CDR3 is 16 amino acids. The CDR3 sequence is CSARPTGLAVQETQYF.

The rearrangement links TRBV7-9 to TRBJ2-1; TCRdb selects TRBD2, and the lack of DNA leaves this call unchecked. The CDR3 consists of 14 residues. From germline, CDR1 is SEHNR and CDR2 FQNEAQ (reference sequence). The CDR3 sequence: CASSSPQAGGPEFF.

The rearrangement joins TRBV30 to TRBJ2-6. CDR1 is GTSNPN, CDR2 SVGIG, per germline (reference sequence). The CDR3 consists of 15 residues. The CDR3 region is CAWSAGPTGANVLTF.

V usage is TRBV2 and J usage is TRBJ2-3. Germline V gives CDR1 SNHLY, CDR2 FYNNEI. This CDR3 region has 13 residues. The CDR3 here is CASRGTSADTQYF.

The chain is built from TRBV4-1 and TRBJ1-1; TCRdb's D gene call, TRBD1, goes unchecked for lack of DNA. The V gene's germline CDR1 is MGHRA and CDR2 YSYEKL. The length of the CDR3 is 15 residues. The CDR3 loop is CASSLSYRANTEAFF.

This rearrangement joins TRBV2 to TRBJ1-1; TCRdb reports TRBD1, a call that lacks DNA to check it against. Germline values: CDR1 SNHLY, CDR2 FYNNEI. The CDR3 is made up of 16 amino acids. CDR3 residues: CASSEALFGGRDEAFF.

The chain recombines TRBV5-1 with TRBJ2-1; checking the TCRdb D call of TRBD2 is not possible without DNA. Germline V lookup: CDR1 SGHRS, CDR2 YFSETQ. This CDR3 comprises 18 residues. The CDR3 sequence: CASSSPGLAVRSYNEQFF. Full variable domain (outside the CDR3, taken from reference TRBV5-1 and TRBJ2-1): KAGVTQTPRYLIKTRGQQVTLSCSPISGHRSVSWYQQTPGQGLQFLFEYFSETQRNKGNFPGRFSGRQFSNSRSEMNVSTLELGDSALYLCASSSPGLAVRSYNEQFFGPGTRLTVL.

The CDR3 region is CASSLGGQGGQPQHF. V usage is TRBV7-2 and J usage is TRBJ1-5; TCRdb lists TRBD1, though no DNA is available to test this call. This CDR3 contains 15 residues. Per the germline V gene, CDR1 is SGHTA and CDR2 is FQGNSA.

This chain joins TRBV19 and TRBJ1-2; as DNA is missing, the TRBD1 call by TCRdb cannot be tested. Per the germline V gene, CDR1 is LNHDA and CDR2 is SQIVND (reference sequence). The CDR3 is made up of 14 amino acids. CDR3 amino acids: CASRTPGHSYGYTF.

The CDR3 loop is CASSLEAGRNNEQFF. The chain employs TRBV7-7 and TRBJ2-1; the TRBD2 assignment by TCRdb is unverifiable without DNA. This CDR3 spans 15 amino acids. Germline loops: CDR1 SSHAT, CDR2 FNYEAQ (reference sequence).

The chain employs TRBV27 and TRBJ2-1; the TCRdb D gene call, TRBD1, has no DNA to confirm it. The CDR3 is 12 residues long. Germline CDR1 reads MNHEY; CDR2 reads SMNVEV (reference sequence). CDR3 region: CASSIIGGEQFF.

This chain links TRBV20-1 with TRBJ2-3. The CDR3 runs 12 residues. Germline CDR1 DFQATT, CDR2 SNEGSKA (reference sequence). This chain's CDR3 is CSARGPTDTQYF.

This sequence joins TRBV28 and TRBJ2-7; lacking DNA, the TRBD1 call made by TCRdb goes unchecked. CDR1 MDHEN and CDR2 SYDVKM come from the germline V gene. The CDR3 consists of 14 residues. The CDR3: CASTPGDFSYEQYF.

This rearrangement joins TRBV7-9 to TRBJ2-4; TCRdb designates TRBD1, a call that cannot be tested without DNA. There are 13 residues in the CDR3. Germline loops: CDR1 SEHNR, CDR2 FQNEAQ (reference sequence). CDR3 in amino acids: CASSQQGMDIQYF.